This TCR beta chain emerged from a study of monozygotic twins with inflammatory bowel disease. Study results and limitations: Repertoire similarity did not separate concordant from discordant twins, possibly from limited power.

Collection of an approximately 2.5 ml blood sample took place per donor. Whole blood served as the source of total RNA, and no T cell sorting took place. Details on this clonotype: Antigen: not known.

Incorporation of UMIs carrying a 6-nucleotide sample barcode was performed by template switching. TCRdb reprocessed the 5' RACE reads, with one entry per CDR3 protein and no DNA. The sample's table shows approximately 330,000 distinct CDR3 sequences. Germline V lookup: CDR1 SEHNR, CDR2 FQNEAQ (reference sequence). The CDR3 is 14 amino acids. V is TRBV7-9 and J is TRBJ1-3. Sequenced sample: blood. The receptor was isolated from a human donor with ulcerative colitis or Crohn's disease, or a healthy co-twin of an affected twin (not recorded which). Here the CDR3 reads CASISPSSGNTIYF.